Following are 2 T cell receptor beta chains from one sample sequenced in a study of cytomegalovirus exposure and HLA in healthy donors. 13 Jbeta primers and 60 Vbeta primers were used for the PCR. The assay was immunoSEQ multiplex PCR, and TCRdb's table has in-frame clones only and misses some. The profile shows fewer than 200,000 clones, 75% to 85% of them singletons. The sample consisted of PBMCs. The receptors were sampled from a woman in her twenties or thirties in good health and CMV-seropositive.

Only one count was recorded for this clone. The chain couples TRBV6-1 to TRBJ1-5; D unclear. Germline CDR1 is MNHNS and CDR2 is SASEGT. Trimming shortened V by 7 bases and J by 1 base, and 8 bases separated the two germline ends. The CDR3 is 13 amino acids. CDR3 loop: CASTSRSNQPQHF. DNA of the CDR3: TGTGCCAGCACCTCTCGGAGCAATCAGCCCCAGCATTTT.

The genes are TRBV5-4 and TRBJ1-4, with D possibly matching TRBD1 (5 bases). The CDR3 has 14 amino acids. Germline CDR1 and CDR2: SGHNT and YYREEE (reference sequence). Trimming cost V 4 bases and J 0 bases, with 7 bases left between them. The CDR3 spells CASSRQSTNEKLFF. The CDR3, as DNA: TGTGCCAGCAGCCGACAGTCAACTAATGAAAAACTGTTTTTT.